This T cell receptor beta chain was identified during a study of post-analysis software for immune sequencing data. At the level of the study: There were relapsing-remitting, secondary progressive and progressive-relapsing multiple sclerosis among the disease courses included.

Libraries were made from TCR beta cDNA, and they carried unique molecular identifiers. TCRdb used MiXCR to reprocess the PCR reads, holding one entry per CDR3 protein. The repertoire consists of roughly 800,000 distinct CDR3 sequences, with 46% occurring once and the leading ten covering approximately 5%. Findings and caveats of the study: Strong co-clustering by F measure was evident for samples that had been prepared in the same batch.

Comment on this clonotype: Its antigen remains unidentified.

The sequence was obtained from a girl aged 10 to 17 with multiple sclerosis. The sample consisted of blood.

The CDR3 DNA follows: TGCAGCGCCACACCCGGACTAGTCGTGCCGGATACGCAGTATTTT. As protein: CSATPGLVVPDTQYF. The chain carries TRBV29-1 and TRBJ2-3; 7 bases are a match to TRBD2. The V segment lost 7 bases and the J segment 6 bases; nucleotides outside the gene matches: 16. CDR3 length: 15 amino acids. Germline CDR1 is SQVTM and CDR2 is ANQGSEA.